The 16 T cell receptor beta chains below come from one sample, sequenced in a study of blood T cell repertoires in COVID-19. Some clones are missing from TCRdb's copy, which holds only in-frame ones; the method was immunoSEQ multiplex PCR. Of some 300,000 clones listed, about nine tenths are singletons. The material sequenced was peripheral blood. The receptors stem from a woman in her 50s with COVID-19, enrolled during active disease.

This clone was detected once. The chain combines TRBV10-3 with TRBJ1-5, with D possibly matching TRBD1 (5 bases). The length of the CDR3 is 17 residues. V was trimmed by 5 bases and J by 0 bases, leaving 17 bases between them. Germline assignment: CDR1 ENHRY and CDR2 SYGVKD. For the CDR3, the DNA is TGTGCCATCAGTAAAAGCCCAGGGTTGGATAGCAATCAGCCCCAGCATTTT. Residues: CAISKSPGLDSNQPQHF.

The count of this clone is one. This rearrangement joins TRBV15 to TRBJ1-3, with D perhaps TRBD1 (5 bases). The CDR3 is 17 residues long. V was shortened by 3 bases and J by 0 bases, with 15 bases between the two germline ends. Per the germline V gene, CDR1 is LNHNV and CDR2 is YYDKDF (reference sequence). CDR3 in DNA: TGTGCCACCAGCAGGGCCGACAGACGGAACTCTGGAAACACCATATATTTT. Translation gives CATSRADRRNSGNTIYF.

This clone occurred once. The CDR3 reads CASSSGGRFANEKLFF. The CDR3 coding sequence is TGTGCCAGCAGTTCTGGGGGCAGGTTCGCTAATGAAAAACTGTTTTTT. V and J are TRBV6-5 and TRBJ1-4, with D possibly being TRBD1 (6 bases). Germline lookup yields CDR1 MNHEY and CDR2 SVGAGI. The CDR3 runs to 16 residues. Trimming pared 4 bases from V and 3 bases from J, leaving 15 bases between.

The chain employs TRBV19 and TRBJ1-1, with 10 nucleotides matching TRBD1. CDR3 length equals 14 residues. Germline assignment: CDR1 LNHDA and CDR2 SQIVND (reference sequence). J was trimmed by 5 bases and V by 5 bases; bases with no gene match: 5. This CDR3 is CASSPRTGGTEAFF. The DNA for the CDR3 is TGTGCCAGTAGTCCAAGGACAGGGGGGACTGAAGCTTTCTTT.

This chain uses TRBV7-3 with TRBJ2-7; TRBD1 matches 10 bases. The germline gives CDR1 SGHTA, CDR2 FQGTGA. J was trimmed by 1 base and V by 2 bases; bases with no gene match: 2. The CDR3 is 15 residues long. The CDR3 sequence is CASSLQGQGSYEQYF. The CDR3 coding sequence is TGTGCCAGCAGCTTACAGGGACAGGGGTCCTACGAGCAGTACTTC.

J is TRBJ2-2 and V is TRBV5-6; 13 positions match TRBD2. CDR3 length equals 16 residues. The J segment lost 5 bases and the V segment lost 4 bases, leaving 5 bases of the junction unmatched. Germline V gene lookup returns CDR1 SGHDT and CDR2 YYEEEE. The CDR3 spells CASSLRTSGRTGELFF. The CDR3 coding sequence is TGTGCCAGCAGCCTCCGGACTAGCGGGAGAACCGGGGAGCTGTTTTTT.

This clone was seen only a few times. The rearrangement links TRBV5-1 to TRBJ2-1, with D tentatively TRBD2 (5 bases). CDR1 is SGHRS and CDR2 is YFSETQ in the germline V gene. The CDR3 is made up of 16 amino acids. The V and J ends lost 5 bases and 4 bases respectively, with 19 bases between them. CDR3 nucleotides: TGCGCCAGCAGGGCCGGGGTGGGAGCAGCATACAATGAGCAGTTCTTC. This translates into CASRAGVGAAYNEQFF. Drawing the rest from reference TRBV5-1 and TRBJ2-1, the complete variable domain is KAGVTQTPRYLIKTRGQQVTLSCSPISGHRSVSWYQQTPGQGLQFLFEYFSETQRNKGNFPGRFSGRQFSNSRSEMNVSTLELGDSALYLCASRAGVGAAYNEQFFGPGTRLTVL.

In this sample, this clone turned up a few times. The chain is built from TRBV5-1 and TRBJ1-2, with 10 bases that match TRBD1. Germline CDR1 and CDR2: SGHRS and YFSETQ. Trimming removed 4 bases from V and 4 bases from J; junction bases left unmatched: 7. The CDR3 is made up of 15 amino acids. CDR3 loop: CASSATGTGVYGYTF. DNA for the CDR3: TGCGCCAGCAGCGCCACCGGGACAGGGGTCTATGGCTACACCTTC.

The count of this clone is one. V is TRBV20-1 and J is TRBJ1-1, with 11 bases matching TRBD1. This CDR3 is built from 11 residues. Looked up from germline, CDR1 is DFQATT and CDR2 is SNEGSKA (reference sequence). CDR3 coding DNA: TGCAGCGGGACAGGGGGCACTGAAGCTTTCTTT. It yields the protein CSGTGGTEAFF.

The count of this clone is one. V gene TRBV24-1 combines with J gene TRBJ2-5, with D perhaps TRBD1 (5 bases). Germline loops: CDR1 KGHDR, CDR2 SFDVKD. V was clipped by 4 bases and J by 5 bases, with 22 bases between them. This CDR3 is 17 amino acids long. CDR3 in amino acids: CATSDPPASPGKETQYF. The DNA for the CDR3 is TGTGCCACCAGTGACCCACCGGCAAGCCCAGGGAAGGAGACCCAGTACTTC.

This rearrangement joins TRBV6-2 or TRBV6-3 to TRBJ2-3; no reliable D call. V lost 4 bases and J 0 bases, leaving 14 bases between the germline ends. The CDR3 has 16 amino acids. Germline-derived CDR1 and CDR2 are MNHEY and SVGEGT. The CDR3 DNA is TGTGCCAGCAGTTCCAACCGGCGGTCTAGCACAGATACGCAGTATTTT. This translates into CASSSNRRSSTDTQYF.

The J gene is TRBJ2-7, the V gene TRBV10-3; D possibly corresponds to TRBD1 (5 bases). The V gene lost 0 bases and the J gene lost 7 bases, with 13 bases spanning the gap. There are 14 residues in the CDR3. CDR1 is ENHRY, CDR2 SYGVKD, per germline. CDR3 sequence (DNA): TGTGCCATCAGTGAGTCTAGGGCAGGGCAAGAGCAGTACTTC. This sequence encodes CAISESRAGQEQYF.

The chain recombines TRBV6-5 with TRBJ1-2; possibly TRBD1 for D (5 bases). The germline CDR1 and CDR2 sequences are MNHEY and SVGAGI. V lost 7 bases and J 7 bases, leaving 13 bases between the germline ends. The CDR3 is made up of 12 amino acids. CDR3 nucleotide sequence: TGTGCCAGCACGGCAGGGTATCCTGGCTACACCTTC. Its translation: CASTAGYPGYTF.

V gene TRBV4-1 combines with J gene TRBJ2-3; D perhaps matches TRBD2 (5 bases). The V gene lost 1 base and the J gene lost 1 base, with 15 bases spanning the gap. Germline lookup yields CDR1 MGHRA and CDR2 YSYEKL. This CDR3 region has 17 residues. The CDR3: CASSQGSKRTRTDTQYF. The CDR3 DNA follows: TGCGCCAGCAGCCAAGGGTCAAAGCGGACCCGCACAGATACGCAGTATTTT.

CDR3 bases: TGTGCCAGTAGCCCCGGACTCCTCGGCTACGAGCAGTACTTC. It is translated as CASSPGLLGYEQYF. The V gene is TRBV19, the J gene TRBJ2-7; TRBD2 might be the D (5 bases). The germline V gene has CDR1 LNHDA and CDR2 SQIVND (reference sequence). The CDR3 spans 14 residues. The V end was cut by 6 bases, the J end by 3 bases, with 15 bases between.

This sequence joins TRBV11-3 and TRBJ2-7, with D perhaps matching TRBD1 (6 bases). With 0 bases removed from V and 1 base from J, the gap between germline ends came to 19 bases. This CDR3 spans 18 amino acids. Germline V gene data show CDR1 as SGHNT and CDR2 as YENEEA. The CDR3 bases are TGTGCCAGCAGCTTAGATAGAGGAGACAGGTCGGGATCCTACGAGCAGTACTTC. Encoded protein: CASSLDRGDRSGSYEQYF.